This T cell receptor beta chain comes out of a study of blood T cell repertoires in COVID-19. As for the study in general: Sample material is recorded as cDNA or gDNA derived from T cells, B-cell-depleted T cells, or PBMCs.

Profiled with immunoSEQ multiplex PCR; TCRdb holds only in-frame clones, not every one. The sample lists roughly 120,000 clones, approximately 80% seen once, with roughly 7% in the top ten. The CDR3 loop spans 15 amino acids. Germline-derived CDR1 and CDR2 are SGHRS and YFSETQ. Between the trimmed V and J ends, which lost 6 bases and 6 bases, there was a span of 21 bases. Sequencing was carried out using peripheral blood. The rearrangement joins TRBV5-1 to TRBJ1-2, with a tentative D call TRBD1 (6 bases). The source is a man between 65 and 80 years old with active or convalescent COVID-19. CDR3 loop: CASTPDGGRGDGYTF. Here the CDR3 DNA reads TGCGCCAGCACCCCAGACGGGGGGCGCGGAGATGGCTACACCTTC.